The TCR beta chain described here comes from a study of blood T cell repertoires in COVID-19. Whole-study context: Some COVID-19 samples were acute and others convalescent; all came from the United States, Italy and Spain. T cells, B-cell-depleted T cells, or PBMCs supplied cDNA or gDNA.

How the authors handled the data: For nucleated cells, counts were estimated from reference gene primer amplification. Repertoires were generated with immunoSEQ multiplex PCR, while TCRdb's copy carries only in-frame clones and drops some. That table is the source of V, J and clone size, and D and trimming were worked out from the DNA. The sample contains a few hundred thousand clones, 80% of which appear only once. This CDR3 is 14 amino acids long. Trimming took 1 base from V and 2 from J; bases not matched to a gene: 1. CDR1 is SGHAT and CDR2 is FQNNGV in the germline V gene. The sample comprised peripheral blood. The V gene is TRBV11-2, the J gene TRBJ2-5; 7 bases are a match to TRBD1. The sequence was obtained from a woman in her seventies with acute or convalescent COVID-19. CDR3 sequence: CASSLGGQQETQYF. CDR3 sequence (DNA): TGTGCCAGCAGCTTAGGGGGACAGCAAGAGACCCAGTACTTC. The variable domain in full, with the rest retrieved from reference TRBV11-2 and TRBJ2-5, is EAGVAQSPRYKIIEKRQSVAFWCNPISGHATLYWYQQILGQGPKLLIQFQNNGVVDDSQLPKDRFSAERLKGVDSTLKIQPAKLEDSAVYLCASSLGGQQETQYFGPGTRLLVL.